This T cell receptor beta chain was profiled in a study of T cell responses to AZD1222 COVID-19 vaccine. Study overall: The study pooled second doses at about 4 or about 12 weeks.

Germline V gene sequence: CDR1 KGHSH, CDR2 LQKENI. The CDR3 extends over 15 amino acids. V was trimmed by 0 bases and J by 5 bases, leaving 10 bases between them. Libraries were prepared by immunoSEQ multiplex PCR; TCRdb keeps only in-frame clonotypes and omits some of them. The sample includes around 130,000 clones, roughly 94% of them seen just once. Sequences were derived from peripheral blood, sampled on day 0 of AZD1222 vaccination. The chain joins TRBV18 to TRBJ1-4; D remains unclear. This receptor was identified in an adult in good health. The CDR3 coding sequence is TGTGCCAGCTCACCACCTTCCTTGGGGAATGAAAAACTGTTTTTT. The encoded protein is CASSPPSLGNEKLFF.